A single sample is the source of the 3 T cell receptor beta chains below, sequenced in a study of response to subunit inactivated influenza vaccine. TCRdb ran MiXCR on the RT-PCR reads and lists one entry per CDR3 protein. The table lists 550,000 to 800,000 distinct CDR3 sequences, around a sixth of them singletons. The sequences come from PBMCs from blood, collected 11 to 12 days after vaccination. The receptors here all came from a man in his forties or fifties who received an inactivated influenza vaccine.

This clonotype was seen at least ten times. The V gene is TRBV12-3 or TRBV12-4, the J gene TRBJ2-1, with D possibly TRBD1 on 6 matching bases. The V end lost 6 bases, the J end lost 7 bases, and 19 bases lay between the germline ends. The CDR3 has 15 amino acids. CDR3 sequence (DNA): TGTGCCAGCAGCCCCTCCCCCGGGACAAGAAATGAGCAGTTCTTC. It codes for CASSPSPGTRNEQFF.

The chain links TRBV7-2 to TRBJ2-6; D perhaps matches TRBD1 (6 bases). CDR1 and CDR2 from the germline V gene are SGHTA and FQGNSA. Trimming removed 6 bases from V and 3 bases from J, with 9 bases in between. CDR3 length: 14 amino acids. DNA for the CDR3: TGTGCCAGCAGTCAGGGGCTTGGGGCCAACGTCCTGACTTTC. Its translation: CASSQGLGANVLTF.

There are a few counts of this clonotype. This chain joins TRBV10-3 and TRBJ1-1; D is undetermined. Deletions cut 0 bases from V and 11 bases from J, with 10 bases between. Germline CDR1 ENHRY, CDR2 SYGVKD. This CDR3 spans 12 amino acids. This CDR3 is CAISESAAEAFF. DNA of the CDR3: TGTGCCATCAGTGAGTCGGCCGCCGAGGCTTTCTTT.